This record concerns one TCR beta chain sequence. Its antigen is not known. The entry originates in a study of cytomegalovirus exposure and HLA in healthy donors. Findings and limits, study-wide: For cytomegalovirus status, the classifier reportedly gave diagnoses with high specificity and sensitivity.

Amplification used 60 Vbeta primers and 13 Jbeta primers. Measured with immunoSEQ multiplex PCR; TCRdb has only the in-frame clones, and not every one. The table has tens of thousands of clones, 73% seen once; the top ten hold about 5%. The germline V gene has CDR1 ENHRY and CDR2 SYGVKD. With V trimmed by 2 bases and J by 5 bases, 9 bases remained unmatched. The length of the CDR3 is 16 residues. This chain connects TRBV10-3 to TRBJ2-3, with 8 bases fitting TRBD2. Sequenced input: PBMCs. The receptor was derived from a man aged 50 or older in good health and CMV-seronegative. The CDR3 nucleotides are TGTGCCATCAGTGAGAATCCCGGGGGGGCGAAAGATACGCAGTATTTT. This sequence encodes CAISENPGGAKDTQYF.